This TCR beta chain emerged from a study of T cell responses to AZD1222 COVID-19 vaccine. Study-wide points: The number of AZD1222 recipients seropositive at baseline was only 6 or 7. Reports say nearly half of spike-specific TCRs go after unmutated variant regions. Receipt of two AZD1222 doses was followed by a rise in Spike-specific TCR breadth and depth.

Clones were read by immunoSEQ multiplex PCR, and TCRdb kept only the in-frame ones, dropping some. Of roughly 120,000 clones in the sample, roughly 87% were seen once. Germline CDR1 SGHTS, CDR2 YDEGEE. The CDR3 contains 15 residues. Trimming cost V 4 bases and J 1 base, with 12 bases left between them. Note on this clone: Its matching antigen is unknown.

The chain is built from TRBV5-8 and TRBJ2-1; D possibly corresponds to TRBD1 (5 bases). The sequenced sample was peripheral blood, obtained on day 0 of AZD1222 vaccination. The sequence was obtained from an adult in good health. The CDR3 bases are TGTGCCAGCAGCCAGGGATTTATTTCCTACAATGAGCAGTTCTTC. This encodes CASSQGFISYNEQFF.